Here is one T cell receptor beta chain with its context. No antigen is known for it. These data come from a study of cytomegalovirus exposure and HLA in healthy donors. Study-level findings and limits: Using the classifier, cytomegalovirus status was reportedly diagnosed with high specificity and sensitivity. An analysis that was carried out later associated 15,000 to 20,000 TCR beta sequences with HLA alleles at 0.05 false discovery rate. Confirmation was obtained in vitro that a few CMV-associated chains are specific for CMV antigens.

Primers included in the PCR were 60 Vbeta and 13 Jbeta primers. Source study methods: Around 80 million unique TCR beta chains, approximately 11 million of them shared, were counted by a later analysis. Assay used: immunoSEQ multiplex PCR; TCRdb lists only in-frame clones, some missing. V, J and clone size are taken as reported in that table, and D and trimming were inferred from the DNA itself. The repertoire holds about 110,000 clones, with roughly 68% as singletons. The CDR3 consists of 16 residues. The trim removed 5 bases at V and 3 bases at J, leaving 9 bases unmatched. In germline, CDR1 is ENHRY, CDR2 SYGVKD.

The sequenced material came from PBMCs. The chain couples TRBV10-3 to TRBJ1-1, with TRBD1 matching 10 bases. The sequence derives from a woman aged 30 to 39 in good health and CMV-seronegative. The CDR3 reads CAISSVAGTGDTEAFF. CDR3 coding DNA: TGTGCCATCAGTTCCGTCGCCGGGACAGGGGACACTGAAGCTTTCTTT.